Listed below are T cell receptor beta chains from one sample, sequenced in a study of regulatory T cells in long-lasting Graves disease. TCRdb redid the calling of the multiplex PCR reads with MiXCR, one entry per CDR3 protein. In the table there are about 440,000 distinct CDR3 sequences, about 16% of which are singletons. This sample also appeared in a second study, on T cells in Graves' hyperthyroidism and ophthalmopathy.

The sample consisted of peripheral blood mononuclear cells (PBMCs), taken at new diagnosis, from a patient treated with antithyroid drugs. Receptors originate from a woman between 25 and 40 years old with Graves disease. Both conserved end residues are part of each CDR3. Fields, in order: D gene, clone size, V gene, J gene, CDR3 DNA, CDR3 protein. A D gene is named only where the DNA matches it firmly. A clone size is listed for some rows: how often the clone was seen (once, few, many), or a class if it is expanded.

D: TRBD2
size: .
V: TRBV29-1
J: TRBJ2-2
DNA: TGCAGCGTCGAGGAAGCCGGGACTAGCGGGAGGGCCGACACCGGGGAGCTGTTTTTT
CDR3: CSVEEAGTSGRADTGELFF

D: .
size: .
V: TRBV28
J: TRBJ2-1
DNA: TGTGCCAGCGCTAGGGGGGGGGGCAGGGGCCATGAGCAGTTCTTC
CDR3: CASARGGGRGHEQFF

D: .
size: many
V: TRBV18
J: TRBJ1-5
DNA: TGTGCCAGCGCCATGGATAGCAATCAGCCCCAGCATTTT
CDR3: CASAMDSNQPQHF

D: TRBD2
size: many
V: TRBV6-2/TRBV6-3
J: TRBJ2-1
DNA: TGTGCCAGCAGTTCACTAGCGAACTCCTACAATGAGCAGTTCTTC
CDR3: CASSSLANSYNEQFF

D: .
size: .
V: TRBV27
J: TRBJ2-6
DNA: TGTGCCAGCAGTGGGTTTGGGGCCAACGTCCTGACTTTC
CDR3: CASSGFGANVLTF

D: .
size: few
V: TRBV6-6
J: TRBJ1-5
DNA: TGTGCCAGCAGTTACTCGATAGGGGTTAGCAATCAGCCCCAGCATTTT
CDR3: CASSYSIGVSNQPQHF

D: TRBD2
size: .
V: TRBV19
J: TRBJ2-1
DNA: TGTGCCAGTAGTATACTAGCGGCACTCCCCGATGAGCAGTTCTTC
CDR3: CASSILAALPDEQFF

D: .
size: many
V: TRBV30
J: TRBJ1-5
DNA: TGTGCCTGGAGTAAGGGGGGTAATCAGCCCCAACATTTT
CDR3: CAWSKGGNQPQHF

D: TRBD2
size: few
V: TRBV9
J: TRBJ2-7
DNA: TGTGCCAGCAGCGTAGGAGTGGGGGGACTAGCGGGAGGTGAGCAGTACTTC
CDR3: CASSVGVGGLAGGEQYF

D: .
size: many
V: TRBV30
J: TRBJ1-4
DNA: TGTGCCTGGAATCGTGCTGAAAAACTGTTTTTT
CDR3: CAWNRAEKLFF

D: TRBD2
size: .
V: TRBV7-6
J: TRBJ2-7
DNA: TGTGCCAGCAGCTTAGGTAGCGGGATGGTGTACTTC
CDR3: CASSLGSGMVYF

D: TRBD2
size: many
V: TRBV12-5
J: TRBJ2-1
DNA: TGTGCTAGTGCCTCCATCGGGGCTAGCGGGAGTAATGAGCAGTTCTTC
CDR3: CASASIGASGSNEQFF

D: .
size: many
V: TRBV28
J: TRBJ1-5
DNA: TGTGCCAGCAGTTTAAAGCCTCAGCCCCAGCATTTT
CDR3: CASSLKPQPQHF

D: .
size: many
V: TRBV30
J: TRBJ2-1
DNA: TGTGCCTGGGCCCTTGCCTTCCTCCCACAGTTCTTC
CDR3: CAWALAFLPQFF

D: TRBD2
size: few
V: TRBV18
J: TRBJ2-5
DNA: TGTGCCAGCTCACGGGAAAGGACTAGTCGGGAGACCCAGTACTTC
CDR3: CASSRERTSRETQYF

D: TRBD2
size: many
V: TRBV28
J: TRBJ2-1
DNA: TGTGCCAGCAGCTGGGACTACAGCGATGAGCAGTTCTTC
CDR3: CASSWDYSDEQFF

D: .
size: many
V: TRBV6-1
J: TRBJ1-1
DNA: TGTGCCAGCAGCATGGAGAGGACTGAAGCTTTCTTT
CDR3: CASSMERTEAFF

D: TRBD1
size: many
V: TRBV18
J: TRBJ2-7
DNA: TGTGCCAGCTCATACACGGGGACAGTCGATCCAACCTCAAGCTCCTACGAGCAGTACTTC
CDR3: CASSYTGTVDPTSSSYEQYF

D: .
size: .
V: TRBV2
J: TRBJ2-4
DNA: TGTGCCAGCAGTGACAGGCTCATGGACATTCAGTACTTC
CDR3: CASSDRLMDIQYF

D: .
size: .
V: TRBV11-3
J: TRBJ2-5
DNA: TGTGCCAGCAGCCGGGACATCCAAGAGACCCAGTACTTC
CDR3: CASSRDIQETQYF

D: TRBD2
size: many
V: TRBV28
J: TRBJ2-7
DNA: TGTGCCAGCACCTTAGCGGGAGGATCCTCCTACGAGCAGTACTTC
CDR3: CASTLAGGSSYEQYF

D: TRBD1
size: many
V: TRBV27
J: TRBJ2-5
DNA: TGTGCCAGCACCAAGACAGGGGGCTCTTGGGAGACCCAGTACTTC
CDR3: CASTKTGGSWETQYF

D: .
size: .
V: TRBV9
J: TRBJ2-2
DNA: TGTGCCAGCAGCGTATCAGGGACCGGGGAGCTGTTTTTT
CDR3: CASSVSGTGELFF

D: .
size: few
V: TRBV20-1
J: TRBJ1-2
DNA: TGCAGTGCTAGAGATCTCTTGAACTACACCTTC
CDR3: CSARDLLNYTF

D: .
size: many
V: TRBV5-1
J: TRBJ2-4
DNA: TGCGCCAGCAGTTCCGGGGCGGGGAGGAGAAACATTCAGTACTTC
CDR3: CASSSGAGRRNIQYF

D: .
size: few
V: TRBV28
J: TRBJ2-2
DNA: TGTGCCAGCAGCAGCAGGGGAGCGGCCTATGACGGGGAGCTGTTTTTT
CDR3: CASSSRGAAYDGELFF

D: .
size: few
V: TRBV27
J: TRBJ2-5
DNA: TGTGCCAGCAGTTCGGCTCCGGGACTCGGAATCGAGACCCAGTACTTC
CDR3: CASSSAPGLGIETQYF

D: TRBD1
size: many
V: TRBV7-8
J: TRBJ2-1
DNA: TGTGCCAGCGTGGGATACAGGGGCGTCTCCTACAATGAGCAGTTCTTC
CDR3: CASVGYRGVSYNEQFF

D: .
size: many
V: TRBV6-5
J: TRBJ2-7
DNA: TGTGCCAGCAGTTCTATACTCGGACGGGTAATACCCCACGAGCAGTACTTC
CDR3: CASSSILGRVIPHEQYF

D: TRBD2
size: many
V: TRBV27
J: TRBJ2-7
DNA: TGTGCCAGCAGTCATAGCGGGAGCGACTACGAGCAGTACTTC
CDR3: CASSHSGSDYEQYF

D: TRBD1
size: few
V: TRBV29-1
J: TRBJ2-7
DNA: TGCAGCGTTGAAGACCCCGGACAGGAAAATAACGAGCAGTACTTC
CDR3: CSVEDPGQENNEQYF

D: .
size: many
V: TRBV3-1
J: TRBJ2-3
DNA: TGTGCCAGCAGTCCAACTTCTAGCACAGATACGCAGTATTTT
CDR3: CASSPTSSTDTQYF

D: TRBD1
size: few
V: TRBV24-1
J: TRBJ2-5
DNA: TGTGCCACCAGTGGCGCCCGGGACAGAGAAGTAGAGACCCAGTACTTC
CDR3: CATSGARDREVETQYF

D: .
size: many
V: TRBV6-2/TRBV6-3
J: TRBJ2-5
DNA: TGTGCCAGCAGTTACGGTTTTATCGAGACAGAAGAGACCCAGTACTTC
CDR3: CASSYGFIETEETQYF

D: .
size: .
V: TRBV5-8
J: TRBJ1-4
DNA: TGTGCCAGCAGCTTACTCTCAGGGTTTACTAATGAAAAACTGTTTTTT
CDR3: CASSLLSGFTNEKLFF

D: .
size: few
V: TRBV12-3/TRBV12-4
J: TRBJ2-5
DNA: TGTGCCAGCAGTCAGCCGGGACCTCAAGAGACCCAGTACTTC
CDR3: CASSQPGPQETQYF

D: .
size: few
V: TRBV6-5
J: TRBJ1-2
DNA: TGTGCCAGCAGTTACTCGGTCGTAAGGGTAAAGTCCAAAGTTGGCTACACCTTC
CDR3: CASSYSVVRVKSKVGYTF

D: .
size: many
V: TRBV15
J: TRBJ2-7
DNA: TGTGCCACCAGCAGACCAGACAGCTCCTACGAGCAGTACTTC
CDR3: CATSRPDSSYEQYF

D: .
size: many
V: TRBV5-6
J: TRBJ2-2
DNA: TGTGCCAGCAGCTCCCTAGCAGTCATCCGGGAGCTGTTTTTT
CDR3: CASSSLAVIRELFF

D: TRBD2
size: .
V: TRBV6-4
J: TRBJ2-5
DNA: TGTGCCAGCAGCACGACTAGCGGGAGGGCCGGGACCCTCAAAGAGACCCAGTACTTC
CDR3: CASSTTSGRAGTLKETQYF

D: TRBD1
size: many
V: TRBV12-3/TRBV12-4
J: TRBJ2-7
DNA: TGTGCCAGCAGTTCACAGGGGGCGTTCTCCGAGCAGTACTTC
CDR3: CASSSQGAFSEQYF

D: TRBD2
size: .
V: TRBV6-1
J: TRBJ2-7
DNA: TGTGCCAGCAGTCGGAGCGGGAGTTTATCCGAGCAGTACTTC
CDR3: CASSRSGSLSEQYF

D: .
size: many
V: TRBV27
J: TRBJ1-6
DNA: TGTGCCAGCAGACGGGTCGGGTGGGATTCACCCCTCCACTTT
CDR3: CASRRVGWDSPLHF

D: .
size: many
V: TRBV9
J: TRBJ2-1
DNA: TGTGCCAGCAGCCGAGGGGGGGTGACCTACAATGAGCAGTTCTTC
CDR3: CASSRGGVTYNEQFF

D: TRBD1
size: many
V: TRBV2
J: TRBJ1-1
DNA: TGTGCCAGCAGGAGACAGGGACCGAACACTGAAGCTTTCTTT
CDR3: CASRRQGPNTEAFF

D: .
size: .
V: TRBV29-1
J: TRBJ2-5
DNA: TGCAGCGCCGGTGGCGGGATTACGTACCGAGAGACCCAGTACTTC
CDR3: CSAGGGITYRETQYF

D: TRBD2
size: .
V: TRBV3-1
J: TRBJ2-7
DNA: TGTGCCAGCAGCCAAATAGGACTAGCGGGAGAGCGCGAGCAGTACTTC
CDR3: CASSQIGLAGEREQYF

D: .
size: .
V: TRBV6-1
J: TRBJ2-1
DNA: TGTGCCAGCAGTCCCTGGACTCTAGGCGAGCAGTTCTTC
CDR3: CASSPWTLGEQFF

D: TRBD2
size: many
V: TRBV20-1
J: TRBJ2-3
DNA: TGCAGTGCTGTCCTTAGCGGGGAGCAGTATTTT
CDR3: CSAVLSGEQYF

D: .
size: .
V: TRBV28
J: TRBJ2-2
DNA: TGTGCCAGCCATTACACCGGGGGGCTGTTTTTT
CDR3: CASHYTGGLFF

D: .
size: many
V: TRBV20-1
J: TRBJ2-3
DNA: TGCAGTGCTAGAGGGGGCCGCACAGATACGCAGTATTTT
CDR3: CSARGGRTDTQYF

D: .
size: few
V: TRBV27
J: TRBJ1-5
DNA: TGTGCCAGCTCCCCAGGAGCTGGTCAGCCCCAGCATTTT
CDR3: CASSPGAGQPQHF

D: TRBD2
size: many
V: TRBV20-1
J: TRBJ2-5
DNA: TGCAGTGCTAGAGATCCAGGACTAGCGGGTCCCCGGACCCAGTACTTC
CDR3: CSARDPGLAGPRTQYF

D: .
size: .
V: TRBV6-1
J: TRBJ2-7
DNA: TGTGCCAGCAGTAGTCAGGGAGCCTACGAGCAGTACTTC
CDR3: CASSSQGAYEQYF

D: TRBD2
size: many
V: TRBV5-1
J: TRBJ2-7
DNA: TGCGCCAGCAGAGTTGGGGCTAGCGGGGGATACGAGCAGTACTTC
CDR3: CASRVGASGGYEQYF

D: .
size: many
V: TRBV2
J: TRBJ1-5
DNA: TGTGCCAGCAGGGACACCGAGAATCAGCCCCAGCATTTT
CDR3: CASRDTENQPQHF

D: .
size: many
V: TRBV6-1
J: TRBJ2-2
DNA: TGTGCCAGCAGTCCACAGTCAGAGGGGGAGCTGTTTTTT
CDR3: CASSPQSEGELFF

D: .
size: .
V: TRBV6-1
J: TRBJ1-3
DNA: TGTGCCAGCATTGCAGACAACTCTGGAAACACCATATATTTT
CDR3: CASIADNSGNTIYF